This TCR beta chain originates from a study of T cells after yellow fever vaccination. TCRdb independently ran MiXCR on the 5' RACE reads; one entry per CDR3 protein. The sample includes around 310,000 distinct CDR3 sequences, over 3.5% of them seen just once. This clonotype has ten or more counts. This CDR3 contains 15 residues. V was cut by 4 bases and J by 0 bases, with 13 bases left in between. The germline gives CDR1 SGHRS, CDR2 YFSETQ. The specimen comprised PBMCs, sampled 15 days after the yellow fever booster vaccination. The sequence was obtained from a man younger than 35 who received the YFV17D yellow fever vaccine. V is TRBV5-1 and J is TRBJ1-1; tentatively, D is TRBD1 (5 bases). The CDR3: CASSGRGNLNTEAFF. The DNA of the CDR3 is TGCGCCAGCAGCGGAAGGGGTAACCTGAACACTGAAGCTTTCTTT. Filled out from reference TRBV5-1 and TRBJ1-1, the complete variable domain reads KAGVTQTPRYLIKTRGQQVTLSCSPISGHRSVSWYQQTPGQGLQFLFEYFSETQRNKGNFPGRFSGRQFSNSRSEMNVSTLELGDSALYLCASSGRGNLNTEAFFGQGTRLTVV.